This T cell receptor beta chain appears in the sequencing data of a study of spatial heterogeneity in lung cancer. TCRdb re-called the 5' RACE reads through MiXCR, storing one row per CDR3 protein. The sample carries just under 95,000 distinct CDR3 sequences, more than 10% recorded once. Time point reported: sample taken at primary tumor resection. No cell sorting; template was whole RNA from tumor, lung tissue or PBMC. The CDR3 runs to 15 residues. V trimming: 7 bases; J trimming: 4 bases; junction bases outside the gene matches: 10. Per germline, CDR1 MNHEY and CDR2 SVGAGI. This TCR was recovered from a male donor with early-stage non-small cell lung cancer. This chain connects TRBV6-5 to TRBJ2-3; the match to TRBD2 covers 8 bases. The specimen was PBMCs, collected at surgery. The CDR3 reads CASTDPTGGADTQYF. DNA of the CDR3: TGTGCCAGCACAGACCCTACCGGGGGGGCAGATACGCAGTATTTT.